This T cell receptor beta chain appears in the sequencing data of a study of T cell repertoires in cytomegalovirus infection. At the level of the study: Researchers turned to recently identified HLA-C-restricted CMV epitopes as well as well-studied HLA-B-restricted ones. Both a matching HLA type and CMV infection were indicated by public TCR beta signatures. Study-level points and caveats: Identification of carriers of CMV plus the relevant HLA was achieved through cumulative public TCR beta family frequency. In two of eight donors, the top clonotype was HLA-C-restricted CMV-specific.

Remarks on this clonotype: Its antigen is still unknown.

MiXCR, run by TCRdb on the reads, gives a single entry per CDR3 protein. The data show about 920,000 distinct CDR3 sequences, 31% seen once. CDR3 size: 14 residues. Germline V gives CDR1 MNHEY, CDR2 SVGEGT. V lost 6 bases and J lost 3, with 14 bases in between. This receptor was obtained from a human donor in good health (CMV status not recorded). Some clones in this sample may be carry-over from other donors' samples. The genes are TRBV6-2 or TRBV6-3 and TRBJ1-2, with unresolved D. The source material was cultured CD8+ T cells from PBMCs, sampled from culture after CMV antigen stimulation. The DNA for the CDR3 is TGTGCCAGCAGCCTAAACAGACGGGACTATGGCTACACCTTC. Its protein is CASSLNRRDYGYTF.